The 3 T cell receptor beta chains listed next were all sequenced from one sample in a study of blood T cell repertoires in COVID-19. TCRdb's copy holds only in-frame clones and misses some; the assay was immunoSEQ multiplex PCR. The data contain under 200,000 clones, around 84% of them singletons. The specimen sequenced was peripheral blood. These receptors were taken from a man under 40 with active or convalescent COVID-19.

This clone was counted a few times. The rearrangement uses TRBV18 and TRBJ2-6, with D tentatively TRBD2 (6 bases). V lost 0 bases and J lost 5, with 8 bases in between. The CDR3 sequence is 15 residues long. The germline V gene encodes CDR1 KGHSH and CDR2 LQKENI. In nucleotides, the CDR3 is TGTGCCAGCTCACCACCGGAGGGTAGGGCCAACGTCCTGACTTTC. Translation: CASSPPEGRANVLTF.

J is TRBJ2-2 and V is TRBV11-2; 12 bases fit TRBD2. The CDR3 length is 16 residues. V lost 1 base to trimming and J lost 6 bases; unmatched junction nucleotides: 3. Germline lookup yields CDR1 SGHAT and CDR2 FQNNGV. CDR3 DNA: TGTGCCAGCAGCTTAGCACTAGCGGGAGGAGCCGGGGAGCTGTTTTTT. It codes for CASSLALAGGAGELFF.

The chain employs TRBV27 and TRBJ1-2, with 11 positions matching TRBD1. The CDR3 totals 12 residues. Germline CDR1 MNHEY, CDR2 SMNVEV (reference sequence). Trimming cost V 8 bases and J 8 bases; bases outside gene matches: 4. The CDR3 bases are TGTGCCAGCCGGGGGACAGGGGGAGGCTACACCTTC. Protein sequence: CASRGTGGGYTF.